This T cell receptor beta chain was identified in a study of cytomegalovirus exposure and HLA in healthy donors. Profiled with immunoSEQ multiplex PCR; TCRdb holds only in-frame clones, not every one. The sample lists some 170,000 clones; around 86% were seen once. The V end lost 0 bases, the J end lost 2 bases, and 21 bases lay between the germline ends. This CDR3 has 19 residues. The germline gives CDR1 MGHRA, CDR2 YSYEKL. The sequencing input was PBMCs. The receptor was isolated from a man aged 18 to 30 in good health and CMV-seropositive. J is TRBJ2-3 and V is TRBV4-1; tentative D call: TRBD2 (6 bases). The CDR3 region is CASSQDQASGLLTTDTQYF. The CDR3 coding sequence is TGCGCCAGCAGCCAAGACCAGGCTTCCGGACTACTAACCACAGATACGCAGTATTTT.